Listed below are T cell receptor beta chains from one sample, sequenced in a study of cytomegalovirus exposure and HLA in healthy donors. Sequencing was performed with immunoSEQ multiplex PCR; in TCRdb, only in-frame clones are kept and a portion is missing. The data hold about 250,000 clones, with roughly 87% observed a single time. What was sequenced was PBMCs. The receptors originated from a man between 18 and 35 years old in good health and CMV-seropositive. The CDR3 runs from the conserved cysteine through the conserved F or W. The order of the fields is V gene, J gene, clone size, CDR3 protein. Clone size is given for some rows only: seen once, a few or many times, or a class if the clone is expanded.

V: TRBV14; J: TRBJ2-7; size: -; CDR3: CASSRQLSSEQYF
V: TRBV19; J: TRBJ2-7; size: -; CDR3: CASSRGLAGYEQYF
V: TRBV29-1; J: TRBJ2-3; size: -; CDR3: CSVVSSGNPTDTQYF
V: TRBV27; J: TRBJ2-3; size: -; CDR3: CASSPISTADTQYF
V: TRBV19; J: TRBJ1-5; size: -; CDR3: CASSTEGVSNQPQHF
V: TRBV27; J: TRBJ2-5; size: once; CDR3: CASSSWTDQETQYF
V: TRBV6-5; J: TRBJ1-1; size: once; CDR3: CASSFRQGAGEAFF
V: TRBV20-1; J: TRBJ1-2; size: -; CDR3: CSARDYGYTF
V: TRBV30; J: TRBJ2-3; size: -; CDR3: CAWSGNSGLRGDTQYF
V: TRBV5-6; J: TRBJ1-2; size: -; CDR3: CASSPWDRVHGYTF
V: TRBV28; J: TRBJ1-5; size: -; CDR3: CASRTDPTTQHF
V: TRBV29-1; J: TRBJ2-1; size: -; CDR3: CSERTYNEQFF
V: TRBV6-1; J: TRBJ2-1; size: -; CDR3: CALAGGETHNEQFF
V: TRBV6-5; J: TRBJ1-1; size: -; CDR3: CASSYGVGAREAFF
V: TRBV5-1; J: TRBJ2-1; size: -; CDR3: CASSLDPYNEQFF
V: TRBV7-3; J: TRBJ2-1; size: -; CDR3: CASSSAGGYNEQFF
V: TRBV27; J: TRBJ2-7; size: -; CDR3: CASSLLTGGDEQYF
V: TRBV6-1; J: TRBJ1-2; size: -; CDR3: CASREFDGYTF
V: TRBV2; J: TRBJ2-5; size: -; CDR3: CASSGSETQYF
V: TRBV28; J: TRBJ1-4; size: -; CDR3: CASSLWTGINEKLFF
V: TRBV7-7; J: TRBJ2-1; size: once; CDR3: CASSPTLAGGHNEQFF
V: TRBV5-1; J: TRBJ2-7; size: once; CDR3: CASSFRGGSSYEQYF
V: TRBV5-6; J: TRBJ2-5; size: -; CDR3: CASSRPGHIQETQYF
V: TRBV30; J: TRBJ2-7; size: -; CDR3: CAWSVGGAGGSYEQYF
V: TRBV4-2; J: TRBJ2-1; size: -; CDR3: CASSQESQGYNEQFF
V: TRBV2; J: TRBJ1-1; size: few; CDR3: CASSVQGMNTEAFF
V: TRBV5-1; J: TRBJ1-2; size: few; CDR3: CASRNLGDYGYTF
V: TRBV2; J: TRBJ1-2; size: -; CDR3: CASSETSGTAYGYTF
V: TRBV2; J: TRBJ2-2; size: -; CDR3: CASSEAISGRGGELFF
V: TRBV10-3; J: TRBJ2-2; size: -; CDR3: CAIREKGLAGGTNTGELFF
V: TRBV11-2; J: TRBJ2-2; size: -; CDR3: CASSLGSLLGRLGGELFF
V: TRBV6-5; J: TRBJ1-1; size: -; CDR3: CASSYSAGWDTEAFF
V: TRBV2; J: TRBJ2-7; size: -; CDR3: CASRIRAAGEQYF
V: TRBV19; J: TRBJ1-4; size: -; CDR3: CASSPGTATNEKLFF
V: TRBV5-1; J: TRBJ2-3; size: -; CDR3: CASSSGLAGVRRVTDTQYF
V: TRBV6-5; J: TRBJ2-7; size: -; CDR3: CASSYPGQEQYF
V: TRBV28; J: TRBJ2-7; size: -; CDR3: CASNKDRPLAPNSYEQYF
V: TRBV27; J: TRBJ2-2; size: -; CDR3: CASCGRTGRRNGELFF
V: TRBV5-1; J: TRBJ2-7; size: -; CDR3: CASRSHFVSGQGTSEQYF
V: TRBV6-6; J: TRBJ2-7; size: once; CDR3: CASSPPRGLSYEQYF
V: TRBV29-1; J: TRBJ1-2; size: -; CDR3: CSAWIIYGYTF
V: TRBV9; J: TRBJ2-3; size: -; CDR3: CASSVVGAPTDTQYF
V: TRBV4-2; J: TRBJ2-4; size: -; CDR3: CASSPFTGSGIQYF
V: TRBV9; J: TRBJ2-7; size: -; CDR3: CASSVDLSSYEQYF
V: TRBV2; J: TRBJ1-2; size: few; CDR3: CASSENFGYYGYTF
V: TRBV7-2; J: TRBJ1-1; size: -; CDR3: CASSRDIGTDTEAFF
V: TRBV29-1; J: TRBJ1-2; size: -; CDR3: CSSLSRNAMAATF
V: TRBV29-1; J: TRBJ2-6; size: -; CDR3: CSVVTGRAGANVLTF